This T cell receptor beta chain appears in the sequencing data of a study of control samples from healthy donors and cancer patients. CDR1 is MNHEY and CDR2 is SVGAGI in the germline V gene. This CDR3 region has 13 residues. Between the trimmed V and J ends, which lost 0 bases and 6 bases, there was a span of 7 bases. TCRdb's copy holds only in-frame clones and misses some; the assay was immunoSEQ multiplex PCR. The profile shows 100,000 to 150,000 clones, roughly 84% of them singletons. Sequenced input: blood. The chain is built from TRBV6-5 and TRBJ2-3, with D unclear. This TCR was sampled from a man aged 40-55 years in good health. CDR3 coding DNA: TGTGCCAGCAGTTACTCGTCGGCCGATACGCAGTATTTT. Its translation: CASSYSSADTQYF.